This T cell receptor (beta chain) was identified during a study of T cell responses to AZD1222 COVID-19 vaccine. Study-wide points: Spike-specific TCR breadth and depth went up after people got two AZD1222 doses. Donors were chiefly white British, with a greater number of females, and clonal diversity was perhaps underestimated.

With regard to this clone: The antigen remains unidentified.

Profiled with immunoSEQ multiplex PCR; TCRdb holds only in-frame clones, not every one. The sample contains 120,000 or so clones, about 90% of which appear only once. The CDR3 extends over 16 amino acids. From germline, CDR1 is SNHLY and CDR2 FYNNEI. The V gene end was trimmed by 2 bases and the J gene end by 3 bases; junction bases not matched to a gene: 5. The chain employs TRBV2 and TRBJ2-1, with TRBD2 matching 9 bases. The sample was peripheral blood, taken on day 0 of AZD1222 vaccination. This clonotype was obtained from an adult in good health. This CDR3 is CASSERPSGDYNEQFF. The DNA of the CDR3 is TGTGCCAGCAGTGAAAGGCCTAGCGGGGACTACAATGAGCAGTTCTTC.